The 6 T cell receptor beta chains below were found in one sample sequenced in a study of T cells in Graves' hyperthyroidism and ophthalmopathy (dated by TCRdb to 2018 to 2020). Library method: multiplex PCR. The instrument was an Illumina HiSeq 2000. Amplification of TCR beta CDR3 regions was carried out from RNA transcripts. For the first round of RT-PCR on the TCR CDR3, the HTBI primer set was used together with the Qiagen OneStep RT-PCR kit. The public reads were reanalyzed by TCRdb: fastp trimming at Q25, MiXCR alignment, in-frame beta chains only. Every distinct CDR3 protein forms one entry, paired with its most common genes and DNA. A total of approximately 600,000 distinct CDR3 sequences appear in this sample, approximately 15% of them only once. About 3.9% of the sample goes to the ten largest clones. Sequenced: blood. These TCRs come from a woman aged 40 to 55 with Graves' ophthalmopathy.

The V and J genes are TRBV20-1 and TRBJ2-3, with 7 bases identical to TRBD2. V was pared by 4 bases and J by 2 bases, with 9 bases of the junction left unmatched. The CDR3 has 15 residues. Germline V gene sequence: CDR1 DFQATT, CDR2 SNEGSKA (reference sequence). CDR3 loop: CSATKSSGHTDTQYF. The CDR3 DNA reads as TGCAGTGCTACCAAGTCTAGCGGCCACACAGATACGCAGTATTTT.

This clonotype was detected ten times or more. V is TRBV12-5 and J is TRBJ2-5, with D possibly being TRBD2 (5 bases). Germline V gene lookup returns CDR1 LGHNT and CDR2 FRNRAP. Trimming left V 11 bases short and J 2 bases short, with 18 bases between. The CDR3 sequence is 14 residues long. The CDR3 region has the DNA TGTGCTTCCTCGCAGGACTGGAATCAAGAGACCCAGTACTTC. The encoded protein is CASSQDWNQETQYF. Full variable domain (outside the CDR3, taken from reference TRBV12-5 and TRBJ2-5): DARVTQTPRHKVTEMGQEVTMRCQPILGHNTVFWYRQTMMQGLELLAYFRNRAPLDDSGMPKDRFSAEMPDATLATLKIQPSEPRDSAVYFCASSQDWNQETQYFGPGTRLLVL.

The sample holds a few counts of this clonotype. This chain links TRBV27 with TRBJ1-6; D gene unclear. Per the germline V gene, CDR1 is MNHEY and CDR2 is SMNVEV (reference sequence). V was shortened by 2 bases and J by 4 bases, with 6 bases between the two germline ends. The CDR3 spans 14 residues. The CDR3 here is CASSLMEYNSPLHF. The CDR3 nucleotides read TGTGCCAGCAGTTTAATGGAATATAATTCACCCCTCCACTTT.

This clonotype is deemed medium-sized. This chain connects TRBV27 to TRBJ2-7; D unclear. The CDR3 loop spans 9 amino acids. V lost 7 bases to trimming and J lost 5 bases, with 3 bases between them. CDR1 is MNHEY, CDR2 SMNVEV, per germline (reference sequence). CDR3 protein: CASKDEQYF. The CDR3 region has the DNA TGTGCCAGCAAGGACGAGCAGTACTTC.

This clonotype was observed at least ten times. Here the CDR3 DNA reads TGCAGCGTTGAAGGGGCCGCGAAGGGGACCGTAGGCTACGAGCAGTACTTC. Translated: CSVEGAAKGTVGYEQYF. The chain combines TRBV29-1 with TRBJ2-7; D is possibly TRBD1 or TRBD2 (5 bases each). The CDR3 is made up of 17 amino acids. Germline V gene lookup returns CDR1 SQVTM and CDR2 ANQGSEA. V was trimmed by 1 base and J by 3 bases, leaving 22 bases between them.

This sequence joins TRBV12-3 or TRBV12-4 and TRBJ1-2; D gene unclear. Trimming took 5 bases from V and 8 from J, leaving 12 bases between them. The CDR3 spans 12 residues. In DNA form, the CDR3 reads TGTGCCAGCAGTCTCCATGGGAGCGGCTACACCTTC. Its translation is CASSLHGSGYTF.